The sequence of this T cell receptor (beta chain) was determined in a study of T cells in Graves' hyperthyroidism and ophthalmopathy. Researchers amplified the TCR beta CDR3 regions from RNA transcripts. In the first-round RT-PCR of the TCR CDR3, the HTBI primer set was used. TCRdb used MiXCR to reprocess the multiplex PCR reads, holding one entry per CDR3 protein. This sample carries 500,000 to 750,000 distinct CDR3 sequences, roughly 50% of them seen once, and the ten largest clones take around 7.7%. In regard to this clonotype: Its antigen is still unknown.

Absent ophthalmopathy progression within 18 months defined stable Graves' hyperthyroidism. Each patient was aged 18 to 65 and had newly diagnosed hyperthyroidism of under 2 months' duration. Exclusions: uncontrolled infection, other autoimmune disease, pregnancy, lactation. Overall study results and limits: Most clonotypes expanded in the thyroid (above 0.001) were also present in blood.

The receptor was isolated from a woman in her late teens or twenties with Graves' hyperthyroidism. The specimen was peripheral blood or thyroid tissue (not recorded which).

In DNA, the CDR3 is TGTGCCAGCAGTGCTAGAGGAGGGGAGAACCGCAAGAGATTAGGCTACACCTTC. This gives the protein CASSARGGENRKRLGYTF. The chain carries TRBV25-1 and TRBJ1-2, with D possibly TRBD1 on 5 matching bases. Germline V gene data show CDR1 as MGHDK and CDR2 as SYGVNS. The germline V and J ends were trimmed by 4 bases and 8 bases, with 29 bases remaining between them. This CDR3 contains 18 residues.